Listed below are T cell receptor beta chains from one sample, sequenced in a study of T cell responses to AZD1222 COVID-19 vaccine. Profiling relied on immunoSEQ multiplex PCR, and the TCRdb table lists in-frame clones only, not all of them. The sample lists under 130,000 clones; roughly 90% were seen once. Sequenced material: peripheral blood, taken on day 0 of AZD1222 vaccination. The receptor source for this set is an adult in good health. Both conserved end residues are part of each CDR3. Each record gives: V gene, D gene, clone size, J gene, CDR3 DNA, CDR3 protein. The D gene is left open where the match is weak. Clone size is shown for a subset of rows, as once, few, many or a class of expanded clone.

V gene: TRBV19; D gene: TRBD2; clone size: .; J gene: TRBJ2-1; CDR3 DNA: TGTGCCACAACTAGCGGGGCCTACAATGAGCAGTTCTTC; CDR3 protein: CATTSGAYNEQFF
V gene: TRBV7-8; D gene: .; clone size: .; J gene: TRBJ1-2; CDR3 DNA: TGTGCCAGCAGCACTCTCGGGTCAGAGAGATTTTATGGCTACACCTTC; CDR3 protein: CASSTLGSERFYGYTF
V gene: TRBV5-6; D gene: TRBD2; clone size: .; J gene: TRBJ2-3; CDR3 DNA: TGTGCCAGCAGCTTGACCGGGACTAGCACCAGCACAGATACGCAGTATTTT; CDR3 protein: CASSLTGTSTSTDTQYF
V gene: TRBV4-3; D gene: .; clone size: .; J gene: TRBJ2-7; CDR3 DNA: TGCGCCAGCAGCCAAGAAGGGGGGACACCCGTCGTTTTGTACTTC; CDR3 protein: CASSQEGGTPVVLYF
V gene: TRBV27; D gene: .; clone size: .; J gene: TRBJ2-7; CDR3 DNA: TGTGCCAGCAGTTTAGGTCCAGGGGTTAACTACGAGCAGTACTTC; CDR3 protein: CASSLGPGVNYEQYF
V gene: TRBV6-1; D gene: .; clone size: .; J gene: TRBJ1-3; CDR3 DNA: TGTGCCAGCAGTGAAGCTCCGACGCCTGGCGGAAACACCATATATTTT; CDR3 protein: CASSEAPTPGGNTIYF
V gene: TRBV18; D gene: TRBD1; clone size: .; J gene: TRBJ1-1; CDR3 DNA: TGTGCCAGCTCGGGACAGGGGTGGACTGAAGCTTTCTTT; CDR3 protein: CASSGQGWTEAFF
V gene: TRBV2; D gene: .; clone size: .; J gene: TRBJ1-5; CDR3 DNA: TGTGCCAGCAGTATCGACAGTAATCAGCCCCAGCATTTT; CDR3 protein: CASSIDSNQPQHF
V gene: TRBV6-6; D gene: .; clone size: .; J gene: TRBJ2-1; CDR3 DNA: TGTGCCAGCACTGACAGCACCTACAATGAGCAGTTCTTC; CDR3 protein: CASTDSTYNEQFF
V gene: TRBV4-1; D gene: TRBD1; clone size: .; J gene: TRBJ2-7; CDR3 DNA: TGCGCCAGCAGCCGAGGAGACAGGGGCGCCTACGAGCAGTACTTC; CDR3 protein: CASSRGDRGAYEQYF
V gene: TRBV19; D gene: .; clone size: .; J gene: TRBJ1-2; CDR3 DNA: TGTGCCAGTAGTAATGGACAGATCCTTAACTATGGCTACACCTTC; CDR3 protein: CASSNGQILNYGYTF
V gene: TRBV9; D gene: .; clone size: .; J gene: TRBJ2-1; CDR3 DNA: TGTGCCAGCAGCGTAGGTATCAATGAGCAGTTCTTC; CDR3 protein: CASSVGINEQFF
V gene: TRBV2; D gene: .; clone size: .; J gene: TRBJ2-5; CDR3 DNA: TGTGCCAGCTTTGGAGCGTCGGAGACCCAGTACTTC; CDR3 protein: CASFGASETQYF
V gene: TRBV2; D gene: .; clone size: once; J gene: TRBJ2-5; CDR3 DNA: TGTGCCAGCAGTCGACTAGTGGGGGAGACCCAGTACTTC; CDR3 protein: CASSRLVGETQYF
V gene: TRBV7-2; D gene: TRBD1; clone size: many; J gene: TRBJ1-2; CDR3 DNA: TGTGCCAGCAGCGAAGACAGGGTCGGCTACACCTTC; CDR3 protein: CASSEDRVGYTF
V gene: TRBV9; D gene: TRBD1; clone size: .; J gene: TRBJ1-4; CDR3 DNA: TGTGCCAGCAGCGTGGGACAGGGTACTAATGAAAAACTGTTTTTT; CDR3 protein: CASSVGQGTNEKLFF
V gene: TRBV4-3; D gene: TRBD1; clone size: .; J gene: TRBJ1-3; CDR3 DNA: TGCGCCAGCAGCCAGGAGACAGGGGTCCTCCGAAACACCATATATTTT; CDR3 protein: CASSQETGVLRNTIYF
V gene: TRBV28; D gene: TRBD1; clone size: .; J gene: TRBJ1-2; CDR3 DNA: TGTGCCAGTCACGAAGGGACAGAACCCAACTATGGCTACACCTTC; CDR3 protein: CASHEGTEPNYGYTF
V gene: TRBV2; D gene: .; clone size: .; J gene: TRBJ1-2; CDR3 DNA: TGTGCCAGCGCGACCCTATCAAGGGGGGGAAAGGGTGGCTACACCTTC; CDR3 protein: CASATLSRGGKGGYTF
V gene: TRBV7-2; D gene: .; clone size: .; J gene: TRBJ2-7; CDR3 DNA: TGTGCCAGCAGCTTAGGTGGGGAGAGGGCCTACGAGCAGTACTTC; CDR3 protein: CASSLGGERAYEQYF
V gene: TRBV7-9; D gene: .; clone size: .; J gene: TRBJ2-3; CDR3 DNA: TGTGCCAGCAGCTTGATGCCGGATACGCAGTATTTT; CDR3 protein: CASSLMPDTQYF
V gene: TRBV7-9; D gene: .; clone size: .; J gene: TRBJ2-1; CDR3 DNA: TGTGCCAGCAGCTTGGGGGGACCCCTTTTTGGGCAGTTCTTC; CDR3 protein: CASSLGGPLFGQFF
V gene: TRBV5-8; D gene: TRBD1; clone size: .; J gene: TRBJ1-1; CDR3 DNA: TGTGCCAGCAGCCCATTACAGGGGGCCGTCACTGAAGCTTTCTTT; CDR3 protein: CASSPLQGAVTEAFF
V gene: TRBV14; D gene: .; clone size: few; J gene: TRBJ1-1; CDR3 DNA: TGTGCCAGCAGCCATAACCTAAACAGGGCCTCTGAAGCTTTCTTT; CDR3 protein: CASSHNLNRASEAFF
V gene: TRBV15; D gene: .; clone size: .; J gene: TRBJ1-1; CDR3 DNA: TGTGCCACGAGCCGGGCCGTGAACACTGAAGCTTTCTTT; CDR3 protein: CATSRAVNTEAFF
V gene: TRBV13; D gene: TRBD1; clone size: .; J gene: TRBJ1-5; CDR3 DNA: TGTGCCAGCAGCTCCGGACAGGGAGGTCAGCCCCAGCATTTT; CDR3 protein: CASSSGQGGQPQHF
V gene: TRBV29-1; D gene: TRBD2; clone size: .; J gene: TRBJ2-3; CDR3 DNA: TGCAGCGTCCGGACTAGCGGGAGGTCCGTTACGCAGTATTTT; CDR3 protein: CSVRTSGRSVTQYF
V gene: TRBV6-1; D gene: .; clone size: .; J gene: TRBJ1-5; CDR3 DNA: TGTGCCAGCAGTGAAGGGACAGAGAATCAGCCCCAGCATTTT; CDR3 protein: CASSEGTENQPQHF